These 30 T cell receptor beta chains came from one sample sequenced in a study of blood T cell repertoires in COVID-19 (dated by TCRdb to about 2020). Libraries came from the immunoSEQ multiplex PCR assay. The table was pulled from immuneACCESS by TCRdb, which kept in-frame rearrangements only. Such tables lose some clones; where checked, under half of the loss comes from unresolved V genes, and the rest has no known cause. The table for this sample lists about 180,000 clones; around 85% of them were counted only once. Clones ranked in the top ten supply roughly 9.2% of the sample. Sequenced input: peripheral blood. The receptors were sampled from a woman older than 75 with acute or convalescent COVID-19.

The rearrangement joins TRBV11-3 to TRBJ1-1; 8 bases are shared with TRBD1. The CDR3 sequence is 14 residues long. The trim removed 3 bases at V and 4 bases at J, leaving 4 bases unmatched. From germline, CDR1 is SGHNT and CDR2 YENEEA. Here the CDR3 DNA reads TGTGCCAGCAGCTTCGGACAGGGTGGCACTGAAGCTTTCTTT. This translates into CASSFGQGGTEAFF.

The chain combines TRBV18 with TRBJ1-2, with D possibly matching TRBD1 (6 bases). The CDR3 has 14 amino acids. Deletions cut 0 bases from V and 4 bases from J, with 9 bases between. Germline-derived CDR1 and CDR2 are KGHSH and LQKENI. Here the CDR3 DNA reads TGTGCCAGCTCACCACCAAGGGGGAGCTATGGCTACACCTTC. Translating gives CASSPPRGSYGYTF.

V usage is TRBV19 and J usage is TRBJ2-2; 9 positions agree with TRBD2. The CDR3 loop spans 16 amino acids. The trim removed 5 bases at V and 4 bases at J, leaving 8 bases unmatched. The germline gives CDR1 LNHDA, CDR2 SQIVND (reference sequence). CDR3 protein: CASSPRTSAFTGELFF. The DNA of the CDR3 is TGTGCCAGTAGTCCACGGACTAGCGCCTTCACCGGGGAGCTGTTTTTT.

CDR3 coding DNA: TGTGCCAGCAGCCGCGACAGTCTTAATGAAAAACTGTTTTTT. Amino acids: CASSRDSLNEKLFF. The chain combines TRBV7-2 with TRBJ1-4; a weak D match, TRBD1 (5 bases). Germline CDR1 is SGHTA and CDR2 is FQGNSA. The CDR3 sequence is 14 residues long. V shed 5 bases and J shed 4 bases, with 11 bases lying between them.

The rearrangement links TRBV7-2 to TRBJ1-1; D gene ambiguous. There are 15 residues in the CDR3. CDR1 is SGHTA and CDR2 is FQGNSA in the germline V gene. Trimming took off 0 bases at V and 4 bases at J, with 12 bases between the two ends. CDR3 DNA: TGTGCCAGCAGCTTAGCCCCCGGGAAGGGCACTGAAGCTTTCTTT. Amino acids: CASSLAPGKGTEAFF.

The chain carries TRBV25-1 and TRBJ1-3; 9 bases map to TRBD1. The CDR3 is 15 amino acids. The trim removed 3 bases at V and 4 bases at J, leaving 4 bases unmatched. CDR1 and CDR2 (germline): MGHDK, SYGVNS. The CDR3 nucleotides are TGTGCCAGCAGTGAGGACAGGGGCCACGGAAACACCATATATTTT. Amino acid sequence: CASSEDRGHGNTIYF.

This chain joins TRBV6-4 and TRBJ2-1; 9 bases are a match to TRBD2. Germline V gives CDR1 MRHNA, CDR2 SNTAGT. The V gene end was trimmed by 6 bases and the J gene end by 1 base; junction bases not matched to a gene: 4. The length of the CDR3 is 15 residues. The CDR3 is CASRNSGSSYNEQFF. The CDR3 DNA reads as TGTGCCAGCAGGAATAGCGGGAGTTCCTACAATGAGCAGTTCTTC.

The V and J genes are TRBV20-1 and TRBJ1-2, with D perhaps TRBD1 (6 bases). V lost 3 bases and J 7 bases, leaving 12 bases between the germline ends. The germline V gene has CDR1 DFQATT and CDR2 SNEGSKA (reference sequence). This CDR3 region has 12 residues. CDR3 nucleotide sequence: TGCAGTGCTAGTAACAGGGAAGGTGGCTACACCTTC. It codes for CSASNREGGYTF.

The chain links TRBV6-5 to TRBJ1-1, with D perhaps matching TRBD1 (6 bases). V gave up 6 bases and J gave up 1 base, with 9 bases separating them. Germline loops: CDR1 MNHEY, CDR2 SVGAGI. The CDR3 contains 13 residues. For the CDR3, the DNA is TGTGCCAGCAGCCCGACAGGGAACACTGAAGCTTTCTTT. Its translation is CASSPTGNTEAFF.

This clone was picked up a small number of times. CDR3 nucleotide sequence: TGTGCCAGCACTCCTAGAGGACTAGAGGAGACCCAGTACTTC. Its translation is CASTPRGLEETQYF. V is TRBV6-5 and J is TRBJ2-5; 7 nucleotides match TRBD2. The germline CDR1 and CDR2 sequences are MNHEY and SVGAGI. The junction had 10 bases not matched to a gene; V was cut back by 7 bases and J by 5 bases. CDR3 size: 14 residues.

This clone came up once. The CDR3: CASSPRGTSGGLNTGELFF. The CDR3 DNA reads as TGTGCCAGTAGTCCGAGGGGGACTAGCGGGGGATTGAACACCGGGGAGCTGTTTTTT. The V call is TRBV19, the J call TRBJ2-2; 14 positions match TRBD2. Germline lookup yields CDR1 LNHDA and CDR2 SQIVND (reference sequence). V was clipped by 5 bases and J by 1 base; unmatched bases: 9. The CDR3 extends over 19 amino acids.

This clone was detected once. In DNA form, the CDR3 reads TGTGCCAGCAGCTCCCGGACTAGCGGAAACACCGGGGAGCTGTTTTTT. As protein: CASSSRTSGNTGELFF. The rearrangement links TRBV7-8 to TRBJ2-2; TRBD2 matches at 10 bases. Germline CDR1 SGHVS, CDR2 FQNEAQ. The CDR3 consists of 16 residues. V lost 4 bases and J lost 2; bases outside the gene matches: 4. Looking up the rest from reference TRBV7-8 and TRBJ2-2 gives the full variable domain: GAGVSQSPRYKVAKRGQDVALRCDPISGHVSLFWYQQALGQGPEFLTYFQNEAQLDKSGLPSDRFFAERPEGSVSTLKIQRTQQEDSAVYLCASSSRTSGNTGELFFGEGSRLTVL.

The genes are TRBV15 and TRBJ2-1; 9 nucleotides match TRBD1. V shed 5 bases and J 4 bases; nucleotides not matched to a gene: 6. In germline, CDR1 is LNHNV, CDR2 YYDKDF (reference sequence). The CDR3 is made up of 15 amino acids. Here the CDR3 DNA reads TGTGCCACCAGCGAAAGGGACAGGGAGTACAATGAGCAGTTCTTC. Its protein is CATSERDREYNEQFF.

The genes are TRBV10-3 and TRBJ2-3, with a tentative D call TRBD1 (5 bases). Trimming left V 8 bases short and J 4 bases short, with 19 bases between. CDR1 ENHRY and CDR2 SYGVKD come from the germline V gene. This CDR3 is built from 15 residues. Written as DNA, the CDR3 is TGTGCCATCGCGGCAGGGTCCGGTCAAGCAGATACGCAGTATTTT. Residues: CAIAAGSGQADTQYF.

The chain couples TRBV27 to TRBJ1-2, with a tentative D call TRBD1 (6 bases). In germline, CDR1 is MNHEY, CDR2 SMNVEV (reference sequence). The CDR3 sequence is 15 residues long. V was pared by 0 bases and J by 4 bases, with 12 bases between. CDR3 amino acids: CASSLSIGQSYGYTF. In nucleotides, the CDR3 is TGTGCCAGCAGTTTATCTATCGGACAGAGCTATGGCTACACCTTC.

The V call is TRBV7-2, the J call TRBJ1-2; D remains unclear. Trimming pared 1 base from V and 4 bases from J, leaving 7 bases between. The CDR3 is 13 residues long. Germline V lookup: CDR1 SGHTA, CDR2 FQGNSA. The CDR3 nucleotides are TGTGCCAGCAGCTTAGAGGCAGGCTATGGCTACACCTTC. This translates into CASSLEAGYGYTF. Complete variable domain (other parts from reference TRBV7-2 and TRBJ1-2): GAGVSQSPSNKVTEKGKDVELRCDPISGHTALYWYRQSLGQGLEFLIYFQGNSAPDKSGLPSDRFSAERTGGSVSTLTIQRTQQEDSAVYLCASSLEAGYGYTFGSGTRLTVV.

The rearrangement links TRBV5-1 to TRBJ2-2; the D gene is possibly TRBD1 (5 bases). CDR1 is SGHRS and CDR2 is YFSETQ in the germline V gene. This CDR3 is 15 amino acids long. V lost 0 bases, J lost 5 bases, and 11 bases lay in between. CDR3 bases: TGCGCCAGCAGCTTGGATCCAGGGTTGACCGGGGAGCTGTTTTTT. Protein product: CASSLDPGLTGELFF.

The V gene is TRBV7-2, the J gene TRBJ1-3, with a tentative D call TRBD1 (5 bases). The V and J ends lost 0 bases and 3 bases respectively, with 9 bases between them. Per the germline V gene, CDR1 is SGHTA and CDR2 is FQGNSA. This CDR3 region has 15 residues. CDR3 nucleotides: TGTGCCAGCAGCTTAGCTGGGGGGTATGGAAACACCATATATTTT. Translating it yields CASSLAGGYGNTIYF.

The chain links TRBV7-6 to TRBJ2-1; 8 nucleotides align to TRBD1. The CDR3 loop spans 14 amino acids. Germline CDR1 is SGHVS and CDR2 is FNYEAQ. J was trimmed by 8 bases and V by 4 bases; bases with no gene match: 7. The CDR3 loop is CASSSRTGNHEQFF. The CDR3 DNA follows: TGTGCCAGCAGCTCAAGGACAGGGAATCATGAGCAGTTCTTC.

The count of this clone is one. The V call is TRBV30, the J call TRBJ2-5; 8 bases align to TRBD2. The ends lost 2 bases at V and 6 bases at J; junction bases unmatched: 5. CDR1 and CDR2 from the germline V gene are GTSNPN and SVGIG (reference sequence). This CDR3 has 13 amino acids. In nucleotides, the CDR3 is TGTGCCTGGAGTTCGAGCGGGAGCAAGACCCAGTACTTC. This sequence encodes CAWSSSGSKTQYF.

Ten or more counts support this clone. This chain joins TRBV11-3 and TRBJ1-3, with D maybe TRBD1 (6 bases). The CDR3 covers 14 residues. Germline lookup yields CDR1 SGHNT and CDR2 YENEEA. Trimming removed 5 bases from V and 4 bases from J, with 12 bases in between. CDR3 region: CASSPDSLGNTIYF. The CDR3 DNA reads as TGTGCCAGCAGCCCGGACAGTTTGGGAAACACCATATATTTT.

This sequence joins TRBV11-2 and TRBJ2-7; unclear D gene. Trimming pared 5 bases from V and 0 bases from J, leaving 17 bases between. From germline, CDR1 is SGHAT and CDR2 FQNNGV. The CDR3 is made up of 16 amino acids. The CDR3, as DNA: TGTGCCAGCAGCCCCAGAGGAGACCGCAGCTCCTACGAGCAGTACTTC. Its translation is CASSPRGDRSSYEQYF.

The V call is TRBV5-8, the J call TRBJ2-1, with 13 bases matching TRBD2. The CDR3 covers 15 residues. Losses at the gene ends were 3 bases for V and 7 bases for J; bases not matched to a gene: 4. CDR1 is SGHTS, CDR2 YDEGEE, per germline. CDR3 bases: TGTGCCAGCAGCTCCGGGACTAGCGGGACGAATGAGCAGTTCTTC. It codes for CASSSGTSGTNEQFF.

V gene TRBV9 combines with J gene TRBJ1-3, with D uncertain. This CDR3 spans 17 amino acids. With 2 bases removed from V and 8 bases from J, the gap between germline ends came to 23 bases. The germline CDR1 and CDR2 sequences are SGDLS and YYNGEE. CDR3: CASSVGRVKTAEDTIYF. CDR3 coding DNA: TGTGCCAGCAGCGTCGGTAGGGTTAAGACGGCGGAGGACACCATATATTTT. The whole variable domain, remainder taken from reference TRBV9 and TRBJ1-3, is DSGVTQTPKHLITATGQRVTLRCSPRSGDLSVYWYQQSLDQGLQFLIQYYNGEERAKGNILERFSAQQFPDLHSELNLSSLELGDSALYFCASSVGRVKTAEDTIYFGEGSWLTVV.

This clone has only a few counts. The CDR3 coding sequence is TGTGCCAGCAGTGAATTAGGACTAGCGGGGATCCAAGAGACCCAGTACTTC. Translated, it gives CASSELGLAGIQETQYF. V gene TRBV25-1 combines with J gene TRBJ2-5, with 12 bases lining up with TRBD2. This CDR3 contains 17 residues. V lost 1 base, J lost 1 base, and 4 bases stayed unmatched. The germline V gene has CDR1 MGHDK and CDR2 SYGVNS. The complete variable domain, with remaining parts taken from reference TRBV25-1 and TRBJ2-5, reads EADIYQTPRYLVIGTGKKITLECSQTMGHDKMYWYQQDPGMELHLIHYSYGVNSTEKGDLSSESTVSRIRTEHFPLTLESARPSHTSQYLCASSELGLAGIQETQYFGPGTRLLVL.

The chain joins TRBV29-1 to TRBJ1-3, with 8 bases fitting TRBD1. This CDR3 region has 13 residues. Per the germline V gene, CDR1 is SQVTM and CDR2 is ANQGSEA. V trimming: 4 bases; J trimming: 4 bases; junction bases outside the gene matches: 3. CDR3 in amino acids: CSVADRGGNTIYF. The CDR3, as DNA: TGCAGCGTTGCTGACAGGGGAGGAAACACCATATATTTT.

In DNA, the CDR3 is TGCGCCAGCAGCTTGAGCGGTCTGATGAACACCGGGGAGCTGTTTTTT. Protein product: CASSLSGLMNTGELFF. This chain connects TRBV5-1 to TRBJ2-2; D is possibly TRBD2 (5 bases). Between the trimmed V and J ends, which lost 1 base and 1 base, there was a span of 11 bases. Germline V gene sequence: CDR1 SGHRS, CDR2 YFSETQ. There are 16 residues in the CDR3.

In its sample, this clone was seen once. J is TRBJ1-3 and V is TRBV9, with 7 bases identical to TRBD1. This CDR3 has 15 residues. After removal of 0 bases from V and 3 bases from J, the junction contained 3 bases not matched to a gene. The germline V gene encodes CDR1 SGDLS and CDR2 YYNGEE. The CDR3 region is CASSVDAGGGNTIYF. CDR3 nucleotides: TGTGCCAGCAGCGTAGATGCAGGGGGTGGAAACACCATATATTTT.

The CDR3 spells CASRKGQGAANEKLFF. CDR3 bases: TGTGCCAGCAGAAAGGGACAGGGGGCGGCTAATGAAAAACTGTTTTTT. The V gene is TRBV2, the J gene TRBJ1-4; TRBD1 agrees at 12 bases. The V segment lost 6 bases and the J segment 3 bases; nucleotides outside the gene matches: 5. Germline loops: CDR1 SNHLY, CDR2 FYNNEI. This CDR3 has 16 amino acids.

V is TRBV6-5 and J is TRBJ1-2; D perhaps matches TRBD1 (5 bases). V was clipped by 3 bases and J by 4 bases, with 12 bases between them. Germline V gene data show CDR1 as MNHEY and CDR2 as SVGAGI. The CDR3 has 14 residues. Here the CDR3 DNA reads TGTGCCAGCAGTTATACCGGGGGTCTCTATGGCTACACCTTC. It specifies CASSYTGGLYGYTF.